What follows is one T cell receptor beta chain and its context. The record originates from a study of identical twins. This CDR3 is built from 13 residues. Per germline, CDR1 LNHDA and CDR2 SQIVND (reference sequence). V lost 4 bases to trimming and J lost 7 bases; unmatched junction nucleotides: 4. Template switching supplied a universal primer site; unique molecular identifiers were carried on the cDNA. TCRdb itself ran the 5' RACE reads through MiXCR, one entry per CDR3 protein. The data hold 400,000 to 550,000 distinct CDR3 sequences, with 20% to 25% observed a single time. These records were also assigned to another study, of T cells expressing NK-cell markers. Per that study: The sequencing cohort of eight donors included seven HCMV-seropositive individuals and one seronegative individual. For 6 or 7 donors, the dominant NKG2C+ clonotypes made up roughly 1.0-7.0% of their CD8+ T cells. Several of the donors also had these clonotypes leading their CD3+CD56-NKG2C+ fraction.

Sequenced input: CD4+ T cells sorted from blood. This sequence joins TRBV19 and TRBJ2-5; 9 bases are a match to TRBD1. The TCR originated in a woman between 18 and 30 years old in good health. CDR3 DNA: TGTGCCAGTAGTAGGGACAGGGACGGGACCCAGTACTTC. Translation gives CASSRDRDGTQYF.